A single sample gave rise to the 32 T cell receptor beta chains below, sequenced in a study of T cells in Graves' hyperthyroidism and ophthalmopathy. Amplification yielded TCR beta CDR3 regions, with RNA transcripts as the source. A first-round RT-PCR of the TCR CDR3 used the HTBI primer set. TCRdb called the multiplex PCR reads again in MiXCR, with one record for every CDR3 protein. This sample yields about 640,000 distinct CDR3 sequences, of which roughly 20% are seen a single time; more than 30% belongs to the top ten. Sequenced sample: blood. Receptors originate from a man aged 30 to 39 with Graves' ophthalmopathy.

The chain links TRBV5-1 to TRBJ2-1; the D gene is possibly TRBD1 (5 bases). There are 13 residues in the CDR3. In germline, CDR1 is SGHRS, CDR2 YFSETQ. V lost 0 bases to trimming and J lost 10 bases, with 11 bases between them. The CDR3 DNA sequence: TGCGCCAGCAGCTTGGCCCAGGGCACGGAGCAGTTCTTC. Residues: CASSLAQGTEQFF.

The V gene is TRBV18, the J gene TRBJ2-7, with a weak D call TRBD2 (5 bases). The V gene lost 2 bases and the J gene lost 2 bases, with 10 bases spanning the gap. This CDR3 region has 14 residues. Germline V gene sequence: CDR1 KGHSH, CDR2 LQKENI. The CDR3 is CASSPGAEPYEQYF. CDR3 bases: TGTGCCAGCTCACCAGGAGCGGAGCCCTACGAGCAGTACTTC.

This clonotype was seen a handful of times. This rearrangement joins TRBV24-1 to TRBJ2-5, with TRBD1 matching over 8 bases. The CDR3 spans 15 residues. Germline V gene data show CDR1 as KGHDR and CDR2 as SFDVKD. With 3 bases clipped from V and 4 bases from J, the junction kept 6 bases outside the gene matches. CDR3 in amino acids: CATSDTLTGAETQYF. The CDR3 nucleotides are TGTGCCACCAGTGATACCCTGACAGGGGCAGAGACCCAGTACTTC.

This chain connects TRBV29-1 to TRBJ2-1, with 8 bases that match TRBD1. This CDR3 region has 16 residues. V lost 8 bases to trimming and J lost 1 base; unmatched junction nucleotides: 13. The germline gives CDR1 SQVTM, CDR2 ANQGSEA. The CDR3 loop reads CSSIGAGGVSYNEQFF. CDR3 DNA sequence: TGCAGCTCAATCGGCGCAGGGGGCGTTTCCTACAATGAGCAGTTCTTC.

This clonotype appeared many times. The chain uses TRBV11-2 and TRBJ2-7; a weak D match, TRBD2 (5 bases). Germline CDR1 is SGHAT and CDR2 is FQNNGV. The germline V and J ends were trimmed by 1 base and 2 bases, with 15 bases remaining between them. The CDR3 consists of 16 residues. The CDR3 protein is CASSLGLSGWPYEQYF. The DNA of the CDR3 is TGTGCCAGCAGCTTAGGTTTGTCGGGATGGCCCTACGAGCAGTACTTC. The full variable domain, in which reference TRBV11-2 and TRBJ2-7 provide the parts outside the CDR3, is EAGVAQSPRYKIIEKRQSVAFWCNPISGHATLYWYQQILGQGPKLLIQFQNNGVVDDSQLPKDRFSAERLKGVDSTLKIQPAKLEDSAVYLCASSLGLSGWPYEQYFGPGTRLTVT.

As for this clonotype: One end of the junction is discordant with germline, which a read error may explain. The chain joins TRBV9 to TRBJ2-7, with TRBD1 matching over 8 bases. Germline V gene sequence: CDR1 SGDLS, CDR2 YYNGEE. The CDR3 is 15 amino acids. The CDR3 sequence is CAGSVGAQGAYEQYF. The CDR3 nucleotides are TGTGCCGGCAGCGTAGGTGCACAGGGGGCCTACGAGCAGTACTTC. Variable domain in full (rest from reference TRBV9 and TRBJ2-7): DSGVTQTPKHLITATGQRVTLRCSPRSGDLSVYWYQQSLDQGLQFLIQYYNGEERAKGNILERFSAQQFPDLHSELNLSSLELGDSALYFCAGSVGAQGAYEQYFGPGTRLTVT.

This clonotype was seen a handful of times. The J gene is TRBJ2-7, the V gene TRBV30; D gene ambiguous. V dropped 3 bases and J dropped 6 bases, with 9 bases sitting between them. From germline, CDR1 is GTSNPN and CDR2 SVGIG (reference sequence). The CDR3 totals 11 residues. CDR3 loop: CAWRASGEQYF. CDR3 nucleotides: TGTGCCTGGAGGGCGAGTGGCGAGCAGTACTTC.

The chain joins TRBV6-5 to TRBJ1-5, with D uncertain. CDR1 MNHEY and CDR2 SVGAGI come from the germline V gene. The CDR3 contains 12 residues. The ends were cut back, 0 bases at V and 9 bases at J, with 6 bases in the middle. As DNA, the CDR3 is TGTGCCAGCAGTTACTCGGAGGGGCCCCAGCATTTT. This codes for CASSYSEGPQHF.

This clonotype was counted a few times. The chain uses TRBV14 and TRBJ1-2; D unclear. Trimming took off 1 base at V and 4 bases at J, with 7 bases between the two ends. The CDR3 loop spans 13 amino acids. Germline loops: CDR1 SGHDN, CDR2 FVKESK. CDR3 loop: CASSQVWTYGYTF. CDR3 coding DNA: TGTGCCAGCAGCCAAGTGTGGACCTATGGCTACACCTTC.

This clonotype was counted between two and nine times. The rearrangement links TRBV24-1 to TRBJ2-2; 9 positions agree with TRBD1. CDR3 length: 16 amino acids. The V gene's germline CDR1 is KGHDR and CDR2 SFDVKD. Unmatched junction bases numbered 4, after V lost 5 bases and J lost 1 base. In DNA form, the CDR3 reads TGTGCCACCAGTGTCCCGGGACAGGGGAACACCGGGGAGCTGTTTTTT. Its protein product is CATSVPGQGNTGELFF.

The chain links TRBV5-4 to TRBJ2-1; 8 bases are shared with TRBD1. This CDR3 contains 14 residues. Trimming took 4 bases from V and 3 from J; bases not matched to a gene: 3. Germline V gene sequence: CDR1 SGHNT, CDR2 YYREEE (reference sequence). The CDR3 loop is CASSHRGDYNEQFF. The CDR3 nucleotides are TGTGCCAGCAGCCACAGGGGGGACTACAATGAGCAGTTCTTC.

This clonotype has only a few counts. The V call is TRBV20-1, the J call TRBJ1-2, with TRBD1 identical over 8 bases. The CDR3 consists of 16 residues. Looked up from germline, CDR1 is DFQATT and CDR2 is SNEGSKA (reference sequence). J was trimmed by 5 bases and V by 0 bases; bases with no gene match: 11. The CDR3 DNA sequence: TGCAGTGCTAGAGACCTCCTCAGACAGGGGAGGTATGGCTACACCTTC. It specifies CSARDLLRQGRYGYTF.

This clonotype showed up just a few times. V is TRBV3-1 and J is TRBJ1-2; D gene unclear. The CDR3 has 17 amino acids. V lost 0 bases and J lost 4, with 18 bases in between. Germline CDR1 is LGHDT and CDR2 is YNNKEL (reference sequence). CDR3 in DNA: TGTGCCAGCAGCCAAGATAGACTTCTACTTGGGATCTATGGCTACACCTTC. This translates into CASSQDRLLLGIYGYTF.

The rearrangement links TRBV6-2 or TRBV6-3 to TRBJ1-5; TRBD1 is a possible D gene (5 bases). Germline CDR1 reads MNHEY; CDR2 reads SVGEGT. The V end lost 5 bases, the J end lost 6 bases, and 11 bases lay between the germline ends. The CDR3 consists of 13 residues. CDR3 amino acids: CASSQLQVQPQHF. The CDR3 DNA follows: TGTGCCAGCAGTCAACTACAGGTTCAGCCCCAGCATTTT.

This clonotype has more than one count but fewer than ten. The chain uses TRBV4-3 and TRBJ1-4; D remains unclear. Germline lookup yields CDR1 LGHNA and CDR2 YSLEER. V was clipped by 1 base and J by 0 bases, with 9 bases between them. This CDR3 region has 16 residues. In DNA form, the CDR3 reads TGCGCCAGCAGCCAAGGAGGCACTCCAACTAATGAAAAACTGTTTTTT. Protein sequence: CASSQGGTPTNEKLFF.

The rearrangement joins TRBV10-3 to TRBJ1-2; unclear D gene. The CDR3 is 15 residues long. Germline CDR1 and CDR2: ENHRY and SYGVKD. The V gene lost 0 bases and the J gene lost 0 bases, with 8 bases spanning the gap. The CDR3 nucleotides read TGTGCCATCAGTGAGTCGTCGGCCCCTAACTATGGCTACACCTTC. Protein sequence: CAISESSAPNYGYTF.

In the case of this clonotype: A read error may be the cause here, since a much bigger clone is one base away. This chain joins TRBV27 and TRBJ2-1, with TRBD1 matching 8 bases. V lost 4 bases, J lost 4 bases, and 0 bases stayed unmatched. There are 13 residues in the CDR3. Per the germline V gene, CDR1 is MNHEY and CDR2 is SMNVEV (reference sequence). The CDR3 bases are TGTGCCAGCAGTTGGGACAGGTACAATGAGCAGTTCTTC. Its protein is CASSWDRYNEQFF.

The chain uses TRBV4-1 and TRBJ1-1; D unresolved. The V gene lost 1 base and the J gene lost 1 base, with 7 bases spanning the gap. This CDR3 comprises 14 residues. CDR1 is MGHRA, CDR2 YSYEKL, per germline. In DNA form, the CDR3 reads TGCGCCAGCAGCCAAGGTTCTCAGAACACTGAAGCTTTCTTT. Protein: CASSQGSQNTEAFF.

This clonotype was counted once. The chain combines TRBV5-4 with TRBJ2-1, with D tentatively TRBD2 (5 bases). The length of the CDR3 is 16 residues. The V and J ends lost 5 bases and 2 bases respectively, with 17 bases between them. Looked up from germline, CDR1 is SGHNT and CDR2 is YYREEE (reference sequence). CDR3: CASSLGTGVAYNEQFF. The CDR3 nucleotides read TGTGCCAGCAGTTTAGGAACCGGGGTGGCCTACAATGAGCAGTTCTTC.

The chain links TRBV20-1 to TRBJ2-4, with D hard to call. The CDR3 contains 15 residues. V was pared by 0 bases and J by 0 bases, with 9 bases between. Germline CDR1 and CDR2: DFQATT and SNEGSKA (reference sequence). CDR3: CSARENTLAKNIQYF. The DNA of the CDR3 is TGCAGTGCTAGAGAAAATACGCTAGCCAAAAACATTCAGTACTTC.

Ten or more counts support this clonotype. The J gene is TRBJ2-7, the V gene TRBV7-9; D is perhaps TRBD1 (6 bases). CDR1 and CDR2 from the germline V gene are SEHNR and FQNEAQ (reference sequence). This CDR3 contains 15 residues. V was cut by 4 bases and J by 2 bases, with 15 bases left in between. Here the CDR3 reads CASSSTRGNPYEQYF. The CDR3 region has the DNA TGTGCCAGCAGCTCCACCAGGGGCAACCCCTACGAGCAGTACTTC.

This clonotype was detected ten times or more. The gene calls are TRBV11-2 and TRBJ2-7; the D is unclear. Germline CDR1 reads SGHAT; CDR2 reads FQNNGV. Trimming removed 0 bases at V and 7 bases at J, with 10 bases between. The CDR3 covers 13 residues. The CDR3 spells CASSLDSLREQYF. The CDR3 DNA reads as TGTGCCAGCAGCTTAGACTCCCTACGGGAGCAGTACTTC. The entire variable domain, with the rest obtained from reference TRBV11-2 and TRBJ2-7, is as follows: EAGVAQSPRYKIIEKRQSVAFWCNPISGHATLYWYQQILGQGPKLLIQFQNNGVVDDSQLPKDRFSAERLKGVDSTLKIQPAKLEDSAVYLCASSLDSLREQYFGPGTRLTVT.

CDR3 amino acids: CASSYTTSGNYNEQFF. CDR3 coding DNA: TGTGCCAGCAGTTACACCACTAGCGGAAACTACAATGAGCAGTTCTTC. The chain joins TRBV6-5 to TRBJ2-1; 8 bases line up with TRBD2. The V and J ends lost 2 bases and 3 bases, in that order; junction bases with no gene match: 6. The CDR3 consists of 16 residues. CDR1 MNHEY and CDR2 SVGAGI come from the germline V gene.

This clonotype appeared a few times. V and J are TRBV7-2 and TRBJ2-7, with 7 bases identical to TRBD1. CDR1 SGHTA and CDR2 FQGNSA come from the germline V gene. The CDR3 is 16 amino acids. V lost 5 bases, J lost 1 base, and 11 bases stayed unmatched. The DNA for the CDR3 is TGTGCCAGCAGCACCCGGACAGGCTCGATTTCCTACGAGCAGTACTTC. Amino acids: CASSTRTGSISYEQYF.

The count of this clonotype is one. The V call is TRBV7-2, the J call TRBJ2-7; perhaps D is TRBD1 or TRBD2 (5 bases each). V lost 4 bases and J lost 2, with 21 bases in between. The CDR3 extends over 17 amino acids. In germline, CDR1 is SGHTA, CDR2 FQGNSA. Here the CDR3 reads CASSSEYVFGTTYEQYF. The CDR3 DNA sequence: TGTGCCAGCAGCTCCGAATATGTTTTCGGGACCACCTACGAGCAGTACTTC.

At least ten counts were recorded for this clonotype. The chain combines TRBV7-9 with TRBJ2-7; D remains unclear. Trimming cost V 2 bases and J 2 bases, with 4 bases left between them. CDR1 is SEHNR and CDR2 is FQNEAQ in the germline V gene (reference sequence). CDR3 length equals 12 residues. The CDR3 region has the DNA TGTGCCAGCAGCTTACGACCCTACGAGCAGTACTTC. Its translation: CASSLRPYEQYF.

V is TRBV11-2 and J is TRBJ2-1, with 8 positions matching TRBD1. The CDR3 spans 15 residues. Unmatched junction bases numbered 7, after V lost 5 bases and J lost 4 bases. Germline values: CDR1 SGHAT, CDR2 FQNNGV. CDR3 sequence reads: CASSGNRGWYNEQFF. For the CDR3, the DNA is TGTGCCAGCAGCGGGAACAGGGGGTGGTACAATGAGCAGTTCTTC.

This clonotype has just a few counts. This chain uses TRBV7-2 with TRBJ1-2, with TRBD1 matching over 7 bases. Germline lookup yields CDR1 SGHTA and CDR2 FQGNSA. The CDR3 extends over 15 amino acids. The V and J ends lost 5 bases and 8 bases, in that order; junction bases with no gene match: 14. DNA of the CDR3: TGTGCCAGCAGCGCGAGACAGGGAGGGTCGGAGGGCTACACCTTC. Residues: CASSARQGGSEGYTF.

This clonotype has just a few counts. Germline is not matched at one junction end, which may reflect a read error. The chain uses TRBV5-1 and TRBJ2-3, with TRBD2 matching over 9 bases. The CDR3 has 16 residues. CDR1 is SGHRS, CDR2 YFSETQ, per germline. The DNA for the CDR3 is TGTGCCAGCAGCTTGGGAGGTAGCGGGAGTCTTGATACGCAGTATTTT. As protein: CASSLGGSGSLDTQYF. Based on the CDR3 plus reference TRBV5-1 and TRBJ2-3, the full variable domain is KAGVTQTPRYLIKTRGQQVTLSCSPISGHRSVSWYQQTPGQGLQFLFEYFSETQRNKGNFPGRFSGRQFSNSRSEMNVSTLELGDSALYLCASSLGGSGSLDTQYFGPGTRLTVL.

The gene calls are TRBV28 and TRBJ2-2, with 7 nucleotides matching TRBD1. V lost 4 bases and J lost 2; bases outside the gene matches: 7. The germline V gene encodes CDR1 MDHEN and CDR2 SYDVKM. This CDR3 is built from 16 residues. CDR3 residues: CASSSPTGINTGELFF. Written as DNA, the CDR3 is TGTGCCAGCAGTTCTCCGACAGGGATTAACACCGGGGAGCTGTTTTTT.

This clonotype was seen repeatedly, ten times or more. This chain links TRBV11-2 with TRBJ1-1; D remains unclear. The CDR3 totals 15 residues. V was cut by 6 bases and J by 1 base, with 15 bases left in between. Per the germline V gene, CDR1 is SGHAT and CDR2 is FQNNGV. CDR3 in amino acids: CASSRRRDGNTEAFF. The CDR3 DNA reads as TGTGCCAGCAGTAGACGACGGGATGGGAACACTGAAGCTTTCTTT.

Many counts were recorded for this clonotype. This chain uses TRBV2 with TRBJ2-2; 11 bases are a match to TRBD2. Germline lookup yields CDR1 SNHLY and CDR2 FYNNEI. The CDR3 length is 16 residues. V shed 6 bases and J 4 bases; nucleotides not matched to a gene: 7. This chain's CDR3 is CASSNVAGGVTGELFF. Written as DNA, the CDR3 is TGTGCCAGCAGCAACGTAGCGGGAGGGGTCACCGGGGAGCTGTTTTTT.